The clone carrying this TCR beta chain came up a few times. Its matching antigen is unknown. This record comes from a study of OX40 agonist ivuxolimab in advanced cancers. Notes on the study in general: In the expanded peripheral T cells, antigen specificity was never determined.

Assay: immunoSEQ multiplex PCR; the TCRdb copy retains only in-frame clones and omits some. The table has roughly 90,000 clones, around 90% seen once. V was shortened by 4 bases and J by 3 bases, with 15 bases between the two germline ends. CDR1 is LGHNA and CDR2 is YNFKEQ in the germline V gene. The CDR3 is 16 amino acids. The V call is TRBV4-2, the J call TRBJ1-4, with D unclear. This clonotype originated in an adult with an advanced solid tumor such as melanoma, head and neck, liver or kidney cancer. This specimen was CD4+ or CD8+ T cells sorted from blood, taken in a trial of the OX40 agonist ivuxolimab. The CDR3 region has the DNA TGTGCCAGCAGCCGAATGGAATCCGGGCCTAATGAAAAACTGTTTTTT. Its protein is CASSRMESGPNEKLFF.